These T cell receptor beta chains were read from a single sample in a study of chemoradiotherapy in HPV16-positive cancers. Produced via immunoSEQ multiplex PCR; TCRdb's table is partial and in-frame only. The table includes about 53,000 clones, over 85% detected once. The sequenced sample was blood, obtained from a patient who underwent chemoradiotherapy. Receptors were obtained from a human donor with HPV-associated anogenital cancer. Each CDR3 is given without its conserved first and last residue.

>TRBJ2-4|TRBV7-2
ASSPRLDGNIQY
>TRBJ1-3|TRBV7-8
ASSSKTGTDLSGNTIY
>TRBJ2-1|TRBV5-8
ASSVLVWVEQF
>TRBJ1-2|TRBV30
AWSFRGRGLYGYT
>TRBJ2-5|TRBV11-2
ASSLTGARETQY
>TRBJ2-1|TRBV27
ASTPTGTNTYNEQF
>TRBJ2-2|TRBV6-6
ASSYSGSLAGELF
>TRBJ2-7|TRBV7-6
ASSLGQGTYEQY
>TRBJ1-4|TRBV7-9
ASSLAAGGEKLF
>TRBJ1-1|TRBV6-4
ASSDTQGNTEAF
>TRBJ1-6|TRBV6-5
ASRLRLNSPLH
>TRBJ1-1|TRBV2
ASSEQLNTEAF
>TRBJ1-2|TRBV13
ASSSYGTGAPYGYT
>TRBJ2-7|TRBV10-3
AISEQTGEQQY
>TRBJ2-3|TRBV6-5
ASSYGDSPASDTQY
>TRBJ2-7|TRBV7-8
ASSPGASAGYEQY
>TRBJ2-7|TRBV7-2
ASSLSRGDFYEQY
>TRBJ1-1|TRBV10-3
AISGTGGTEAF
>TRBJ2-7|TRBV19
ASSIDRGGEQY
>TRBJ1-4|TRBV14
ASSPFDWSTNEKLF
>TRBJ2-7|TRBV18
ASSGDGSPYEQY
>TRBJ2-1|TRBV7-2
ASTAENEQF
>TRBJ2-6|TRBV6-5
ASKRSGANVLT
>TRBJ1-3|TRBV10-3
AISPGLNSGNTIY
>TRBJ2-3|TRBV14
ASSHLAASTDTQY
>TRBJ1-1|TRBV20-1
SASRGREAF
>TRBJ2-5|TRBV5-1
ASSLVAGGPPETQY
>TRBJ1-6|TRBV19
ASSAETPSSYNSPLH
>TRBJ2-1|TRBV27
ASSLPPRNEQF
>TRBJ1-6|TRBV18
ASSPGQGNSPLH
>TRBJ2-5|TRBV18
ASSPGGTQY
>TRBJ1-6|TRBV6-6
ASSYVQPNSPLH
>TRBJ1-6|TRBV18
ASFRDRAGSPLH
>TRBJ1-1|TRBV28
ASSLSWTVGEAF
>TRBJ2-3|TRBV7-2
ASSTGVRDTQY
>TRBJ1-5|TRBV5-6
ASSRAGTEVNQPQH
>TRBJ2-7|TRBV2
ASSSTRYEQY
>TRBJ1-2|TRBV4-2
ASSLAAGDFYGYT
>TRBJ1-1|TRBV7-2
ASSPFQGRAEAF
>TRBJ2-2|TRBV10-3
AITETANTGELF
>TRBJ2-7|TRBV6-5
ASSRGLAAEQY
>TRBJ2-7|TRBV6-1
ASSLHRDSPYEQY
>TRBJ2-7|TRBV5-4
ASSLSGPLSYEQY
>TRBJ1-4|TRBV25-1
ASSESGVGEKLF
>TRBJ1-1|TRBV5-4
ASSNRGRDTEAF
>TRBJ2-5|TRBV7-3
ASSLTGRGETQY
>TRBJ1-5|TRBV7-9
ASSLSEGPNQPQH
>TRBJ1-4|TRBV7-9
ASSQDTATNEKLF
>TRBJ2-5|TRBV11-2
ASSLDQGEERTQY
>TRBJ1-3|TRBV14
ASSGQGGPGNTIY
>TRBJ2-1|TRBV13
ASSQASRNEQF
>TRBJ1-4|TRBV18
ASSQRQPQGEKLF
>TRBJ2-5|TRBV2
ASSEARTGRETQY